These 25 T cell receptor beta chains were sequenced from one sample in a study of identical twins. TCRdb passed the 5' RACE reads through MiXCR, listing each CDR3 protein once. The sample has around 220,000 distinct CDR3 sequences; about 10% are singletons. Material for sequencing was memory T cells sorted from blood. Every receptor here comes from a man in his forties or fifties in good health.

This clonotype was found many times. This chain uses TRBV27 with TRBJ2-7; 8 bases are a match to TRBD2. The CDR3 has 14 residues. CDR1 and CDR2 (germline): MNHEY, SMNVEV (reference sequence). The trim removed 6 bases at V and 6 bases at J, leaving 10 bases unmatched. Written as DNA, the CDR3 is TGTGCCAGCAGGCCGGGGGGGATCCCTTTCGAGCAGTACTTC. Residues: CASRPGGIPFEQYF.

The table lists this clonotype with many counts. V and J are TRBV4-2 and TRBJ2-6, with D possibly called TRBD1 or TRBD2 (5 bases each). V lost 0 bases and J lost 3, with 12 bases in between. The CDR3 extends over 17 amino acids. Germline V gene lookup returns CDR1 LGHNA and CDR2 YNFKEQ. The CDR3 DNA reads TGTGCCAGCAGCCAAGACATGAGAGGGGATGGGGCCAACGTCCTGACTTTC. Its translation: CASSQDMRGDGANVLTF.

The chain is built from TRBV11-2 and TRBJ1-1; no clear D. The CDR3 has 15 residues. V was pared by 1 base and J by 11 bases, with 20 bases between. The germline V gene has CDR1 SGHAT and CDR2 FQNNGV. The CDR3 loop reads CASSLAGYLGSSAFF. DNA of the CDR3: TGTGCCAGCAGCTTAGCAGGTTATCTCGGCTCGAGCGCTTTCTTT.

The chain combines TRBV2 with TRBJ2-5; 7 bases agree with TRBD2. The CDR3 is made up of 13 amino acids. Germline assignment: CDR1 SNHLY and CDR2 FYNNEI. V shed 4 bases and J 3 bases; nucleotides not matched to a gene: 2. CDR3 in amino acids: CASSGGGEETQYF. In nucleotides, the CDR3 is TGTGCCAGCAGTGGTGGGGGGGAAGAGACCCAGTACTTC.

This clonotype has just a few counts. The chain employs TRBV6-6 and TRBJ1-1; unclear D gene. Looked up from germline, CDR1 is MNHNY and CDR2 is SVGAGI (reference sequence). The CDR3 runs 13 residues. Trimming cost V 8 bases and J 0 bases, with 10 bases left between them. CDR3 in amino acids: CASRGEMNTEAFF. The DNA for the CDR3 is TGTGCCAGCCGTGGGGAGATGAACACTGAAGCTTTCTTT.

This clonotype was recorded at least ten times. The V gene is TRBV29-1, the J gene TRBJ2-2, with TRBD2 matching over 11 bases. Losses at the gene ends were 0 bases for V and 4 bases for J; bases not matched to a gene: 4. The CDR3 length is 16 residues. Germline CDR1 reads SQVTM; CDR2 reads ANQGSEA. The DNA of the CDR3 is TGCAGCGTTGAAGATCTACTAGCGGGAGTCACCGGGGAGCTGTTTTTT. This encodes CSVEDLLAGVTGELFF.

This chain uses TRBV9 with TRBJ2-5, with D possibly called TRBD1 or TRBD2 (5 bases each). With 0 bases removed from V and 5 bases from J, the gap between germline ends came to 14 bases. Germline V gene lookup returns CDR1 SGDLS and CDR2 YYNGEE. This CDR3 region has 15 residues. CDR3 nucleotide sequence: TGTGCCAGCAGCGTAGTGAGGGGTGAGGGGGAGACCCAGTACTTC. It specifies CASSVVRGEGETQYF.

V usage is TRBV30 and J usage is TRBJ2-5; weak D call: TRBD1 (5 bases). V dropped 6 bases and J dropped 5 bases, with 13 bases sitting between them. CDR3 length: 12 residues. Germline-derived CDR1 and CDR2 are GTSNPN and SVGIG (reference sequence). DNA of the CDR3: TGTGCCTGCTCGTCTGGGGCCGAGACCCAGTACTTC. This sequence encodes CACSSGAETQYF. The whole variable domain, filled in from reference TRBV30 and TRBJ2-5, reads SQTIHQWPATLVQPVGSPLSLECTVEGTSNPNLYWYRQAAGRGLQLLFYSVGIGQISSEVPQNLSASRPQDRQFILSSKKLLLSDSGFYLCACSSGAETQYFGPGTRLLVL.

The chain has TRBV7-2 and TRBJ1-1; D possibly corresponds to TRBD1 (5 bases). V was shortened by 1 base and J by 10 bases, with 13 bases between the two germline ends. Germline V lookup: CDR1 SGHTA, CDR2 FQGNSA. This CDR3 is 13 amino acids long. The CDR3 loop reads CASSLDGVGAAFF. The CDR3 DNA reads as TGTGCCAGCAGCTTAGATGGCGTAGGGGCAGCTTTCTTT.

This clonotype has just a few counts. This chain joins TRBV12-3 or TRBV12-4 and TRBJ2-1; 11 nucleotides line up with TRBD2. CDR3 length equals 15 residues. V lost 2 bases and J lost 8; bases outside the gene matches: 5. This CDR3 is CASSLTSGGGDEQFF. For the CDR3, the DNA is TGTGCCAGCAGTTTAACTAGCGGGGGTGGGGATGAGCAGTTCTTC.

This clonotype was counted between two and nine times. The chain is built from TRBV10-3 and TRBJ1-2, with a possible D match to TRBD1 (5 bases). Trimming shortened V by 3 bases and J by 6 bases, and 11 bases separated the two germline ends. The CDR3 spans 13 residues. Germline V gene lookup returns CDR1 ENHRY and CDR2 SYGVKD. CDR3 sequence reads: CAISDTGPDGYTF. The DNA for the CDR3 is TGTGCCATCAGTGATACAGGACCAGATGGCTACACCTTC.

The chain has TRBV18 and TRBJ2-2; 11 nucleotides line up with TRBD2. This CDR3 spans 16 amino acids. V gave up 3 bases and J gave up 4 bases; unmatched junction bases: 4. CDR1 and CDR2 (germline): KGHSH, LQKENI. The CDR3 reads CASSPSGTSGTGELFF. The CDR3 DNA sequence: TGTGCCAGCTCACCTTCCGGGACTAGCGGCACCGGGGAGCTGTTTTTT.

This clonotype was detected once. The V call is TRBV28, the J call TRBJ2-7, with 9 nucleotides matching TRBD1. The J segment lost 5 bases and the V segment lost 4 bases, leaving 9 bases of the junction unmatched. The V gene's germline CDR1 is MDHEN and CDR2 SYDVKM. This CDR3 contains 15 residues. The CDR3 here is CASSSSGTGSHEQYF. CDR3 nucleotides: TGTGCCAGCAGTTCCTCCGGGACAGGGTCCCACGAGCAGTACTTC.

This clonotype was observed many times. The CDR3 nucleotides are TGTGCCAGCCCGACACAAACCGGGACTAGCGGGAGGTGGGGTAATACGCAGTATTTT. Translated, it gives CASPTQTGTSGRWGNTQYF. The J gene is TRBJ2-3, the V gene TRBV9; the match to TRBD2 covers 15 bases. Germline V CDR1 and CDR2: SGDLS, YYNGEE. The trim removed 7 bases at V and 7 bases at J, leaving 19 bases unmatched. CDR3 length: 19 residues.

To note about this clonotype: Relative to the germline gene, one junction end is altered; a read error may explain this. The CDR3 nucleotides read TGTGCCAGCAGCCCATCGAAGCCCGGGGCGCTGTTTTTT. Protein: CASSPSKPGALFF. J is TRBJ2-2 and V is TRBV6-2 or TRBV6-3, with D possibly called TRBD1 or TRBD2 (5 bases each). The length of the CDR3 is 13 residues. Germline assignment: CDR1 MNHEY and CDR2 SVGEGT.

The sample holds a few counts of this clonotype. The V and J genes are TRBV20-1 and TRBJ2-5; 8 nucleotides match TRBD2. The germline V gene encodes CDR1 DFQATT and CDR2 SNEGSKA (reference sequence). The CDR3 totals 13 residues. CDR3 sequence: CSAQRGPQETQYF. The CDR3 bases are TGCAGCGCACAGCGGGGGCCTCAAGAGACCCAGTACTTC.

This clonotype was seen only a few times. The CDR3 spells CASSLKVGGLNTEAFF. CDR3 nucleotides: TGTGCCAGCAGTTTAAAAGTAGGAGGGCTGAACACTGAAGCTTTCTTT. The chain links TRBV27 to TRBJ1-1; no definite D call. Germline CDR1 is MNHEY and CDR2 is SMNVEV (reference sequence). V was trimmed by 2 bases and J by 0 bases, leaving 13 bases between them. This CDR3 contains 16 residues.

V is TRBV6-2 or TRBV6-3 and J is TRBJ2-2; 7 bases are shared with TRBD2. Germline V gene data show CDR1 as MNHEY and CDR2 as SVGEGT. The CDR3 length is 16 residues. The V segment lost 4 bases and the J segment 0 bases; nucleotides outside the gene matches: 5. Here the CDR3 DNA reads TGTGCCAGCAGTTCCCCCAGCGGGGCGAACACCGGGGAGCTGTTTTTT. Translating gives CASSSPSGANTGELFF.

The table lists this clonotype with many counts. The genes are TRBV6-1 and TRBJ1-1, with D possibly matching TRBD1 (6 bases). This CDR3 comprises 15 residues. V was trimmed by 6 bases and J by 0 bases, leaving 14 bases between them. Germline V lookup: CDR1 MNHNS, CDR2 SASEGT. The CDR3 here is CASRLIGQMNTEAFF. CDR3 DNA: TGTGCCAGCAGACTAATCGGACAGATGAACACTGAAGCTTTCTTT.

This clonotype was counted many times. This chain links TRBV20-1 with TRBJ1-2; the match to TRBD1 covers 8 bases. The CDR3 is 11 amino acids. Losses at the gene ends were 6 bases for V and 7 bases for J; bases not matched to a gene: 4. Germline V gives CDR1 DFQATT, CDR2 SNEGSKA (reference sequence). As DNA, the CDR3 is TGCAGTGCCCGGACAGGGAGTGGCTACACCTTC. Translation gives CSARTGSGYTF.

This clonotype was observed a few times. The V call is TRBV30, the J call TRBJ2-2; D is possibly TRBD1 or TRBD2 (5 bases each). This CDR3 contains 14 residues. CDR1 and CDR2 from the germline V gene are GTSNPN and SVGIG (reference sequence). Trimming cost V 3 bases and J 1 base, with 9 bases left between them. Here the CDR3 reads CAWRDGGNTGELFF. The CDR3 coding sequence is TGTGCCTGGAGAGATGGGGGGAACACCGGGGAGCTGTTTTTT.

There are many counts of this clonotype. The chain employs TRBV15 and TRBJ2-7; D unresolved. The germline V gene encodes CDR1 LNHNV and CDR2 YYDKDF (reference sequence). V dropped 3 bases and J dropped 8 bases, with 11 bases sitting between them. This CDR3 is 12 amino acids long. CDR3 sequence: CATSRNLLQQYF. Here the CDR3 DNA reads TGTGCCACCAGCAGGAACCTCTTGCAGCAGTACTTC.

This clonotype was counted at least ten times. The J gene is TRBJ2-2, the V gene TRBV7-6; weak D call: TRBD2 (6 bases). CDR1 is SGHVS, CDR2 FNYEAQ, per germline. This CDR3 has 19 residues. Trimming stripped 2 bases from V and 0 bases from J, with 19 bases between. The CDR3 loop reads CASSLSPRLGGANTGELFF. CDR3 nucleotide sequence: TGTGCCAGCAGCTTAAGCCCACGATTGGGCGGGGCGAACACCGGGGAGCTGTTTTTT.

This clonotype showed up many times. This sequence joins TRBV20-1 and TRBJ2-5; D is unclear. Trimming left V 2 bases short and J 2 bases short, with 6 bases between. Looked up from germline, CDR1 is DFQATT and CDR2 is SNEGSKA (reference sequence). This CDR3 is 12 amino acids long. In nucleotides, the CDR3 is TGCAGTGCTAGAAGTCAGCAAGAGACCCAGTACTTC. Its translation: CSARSQQETQYF.

This clonotype occurred many times. The V and J genes are TRBV7-9 and TRBJ2-7, with a tentative D call TRBD1 (6 bases). Germline CDR1 and CDR2: SEHNR and FQNEAQ (reference sequence). Trimming cost V 5 bases and J 2 bases, with 13 bases left between them. The CDR3 contains 14 residues. The CDR3: CASSPDRQTYEQYF. CDR3 DNA sequence: TGTGCCAGCAGCCCCGACAGGCAGACCTACGAGCAGTACTTC.